These T cell receptor beta chains were read from a single sample in a study of blood T cell repertoires in COVID-19. Method: immunoSEQ multiplex PCR; TCRdb's copy keeps in-frame clones and lacks some. The sample includes some 260,000 clones, about 90% of them seen just once. Sequencing was performed on peripheral blood. The source of these receptors is a man of 80 years or more with acute or convalescent COVID-19. Both conserved end residues are part of each CDR3. A D gene is named only where the DNA matches it firmly. Clone size is not always given. Where it is, it says once, few, many or a class for expanded clones.

>NA|TRBV6-5|once|TRBJ1-1
CASSYDVRQMNTEAFF
TGTGCCAGCAGTTACGACGTCCGACAGATGAACACTGAAGCTTTCTTT
>NA|TRBV19|NA|TRBJ1-1
CASSIGAGPLNTEAFF
TGTGCCAGTAGTATTGGTGCAGGGCCTCTGAACACTGAAGCTTTCTTT
>NA|TRBV7-9|NA|TRBJ2-5
CASSPSGGLGTQYF
TGTGCCAGCAGCCCCTCCGGGGGGCTAGGGACCCAGTACTTC
>NA|TRBV4-2|NA|TRBJ2-7
CASSQAGDPPEQYF
TGTGCCAGCAGCCAAGCGGGAGACCCACCCGAGCAGTACTTC
>TRBD1|TRBV9|NA|TRBJ1-3
CASSPRTGPTLSGNTIYF
TGTGCCAGCAGCCCACGGACAGGCCCTACACTCTCTGGAAACACCATATATTTT
>TRBD1|TRBV5-8|NA|TRBJ1-5
CASSPGTGGSNQPQHF
TGTGCCAGCAGCCCAGGGACAGGAGGGAGCAATCAGCCCCAGCATTTT
>NA|TRBV29-1|NA|TRBJ1-1
CSVEAGYTEAFF
TGCAGCGTTGAGGCGGGCTACACTGAAGCTTTCTTT
>NA|TRBV21-1|NA|TRBJ2-3
CASSSRQGTDTQYF
TGTGCCAGCAGCTCCCGACAGGGAACAGATACGCAGTATTTT
>TRBD2|TRBV7-3|NA|TRBJ2-5
CASSSSGGLETQYF
TGTGCCAGCAGCTCTTCGGGAGGGCTGGAGACCCAGTACTTC
>TRBD2|TRBV29-1|NA|TRBJ2-1
CSVGLLDGRYNEQFF
TGCAGCGTTGGACTCTTGGACGGGAGGTACAATGAGCAGTTCTTC
>TRBD1|TRBV2|NA|TRBJ2-7
CATTSRTGTVAYEQYF
TGTGCCACCACTTCGAGGACAGGGACAGTTGCCTACGAGCAGTACTTC
>NA|TRBV28|NA|TRBJ2-5
CASSPDREGGETQYF
TGTGCCAGCAGCCCCGACAGGGAAGGAGGGGAGACCCAGTACTTC
>NA|TRBV3-1/TRBV3-2|NA|TRBJ1-1
CASGGGTRTEAFF
TGTGCCAGTGGGGGGGGTACGAGAACTGAAGCTTTCTTT
>TRBD1|TRBV27|NA|TRBJ1-1
CASSLGTGDMNTEAFF
TGTGCCAGCAGTTTGGGGACAGGGGACATGAACACTGAAGCTTTCTTT
>NA|TRBV19|once|TRBJ2-1
CASSPWHRDYNEQFF
TGTGCCAGTAGTCCATGGCACCGGGACTACAATGAGCAGTTCTTC
>NA|TRBV18|NA|TRBJ2-7
CASSPLDISYEQYF
TGTGCCAGCTCACCATTAGACATCTCCTACGAGCAGTACTTC
>TRBD2|TRBV11-2|NA|TRBJ2-1
CASSSSSGRASEQFF
TGTGCCAGCAGCTCTTCTAGCGGGAGGGCCAGTGAGCAGTTCTTC
>NA|TRBV6-5|NA|TRBJ1-2
CASLSRGRSYGYTF
TGTGCCAGCCTGTCAAGGGGCCGTTCTTATGGCTACACCTTC
>TRBD1|TRBV25-1|NA|TRBJ1-2
CASSEYGTARDGYTF
TGTGCCAGCAGTGAATACGGGACAGCCCGGGATGGCTACACCTTC
>NA|TRBV5-1|NA|TRBJ2-7
CASSFERSPHTYEQYF
TGCGCCAGCAGTTTCGAGCGGTCCCCCCATACATACGAGCAGTACTTC
>TRBD1|TRBV5-1|NA|TRBJ2-7
CASSPGTGPPDEQYF
TGCGCCAGCAGCCCCGGGACAGGGCCACCGGACGAGCAGTACTTC
>TRBD1|TRBV19|NA|TRBJ2-2
CASRMGQGAGELFF
TGTGCCAGTAGGATGGGACAGGGGGCTGGGGAGCTGTTTTTT
>TRBD2|TRBV7-8|NA|TRBJ2-7
CASSLELAGGAYEQYF
TGTGCCAGCAGCTTAGAACTAGCGGGAGGTGCCTACGAGCAGTACTTC
>TRBD1|TRBV5-1|NA|TRBJ2-1
CASSGDRGDEQFF
TGCGCCAGCAGCGGGGACAGGGGCGATGAGCAGTTCTTC
>NA|TRBV28|NA|TRBJ2-3
CASFSTADTQYF
TGTGCCAGCTTCTCTACCGCAGATACGCAGTATTTT
>NA|TRBV5-1|NA|TRBJ2-5
CASSPGSQETQYF
TGCGCCAGCAGCCCGGGATCCCAAGAGACCCAGTACTTC
>NA|TRBV5-1|NA|TRBJ2-2
CASSFNRDTGELFF
TGCGCCAGCAGCTTTAACAGGGACACCGGGGAGCTGTTTTTT
>TRBD2|TRBV5-1|NA|TRBJ2-5
CASSLVAGGRQETQYF
TGCGCCAGCAGCTTGGTCGCGGGGGGGAGACAAGAGACCCAGTACTTC
>NA|TRBV7-9|NA|TRBJ1-1
CASSLTGTPPRDTEAFF
TGTGCCAGCAGCTTAACGGGGACACCCCCACGGGACACTGAAGCTTTCTTT
>NA|TRBV3-1/TRBV3-2|NA|TRBJ1-5
CASSQQGSNQPQHF
TGTGCCAGCAGCCAACAGGGGTCTAATCAGCCCCAGCATTTT
>TRBD1|TRBV18|once|TRBJ1-6
CASSPQGANSPLHF
TGTGCCAGCTCACCACAGGGGGCCAACTCACCCCTCCACTTT
>NA|TRBV5-4|once|TRBJ1-2
CASSLSTPTYLGYTF
TGTGCCAGCAGCTTGTCAACCCCCACCTATCTGGGCTACACCTTC
>TRBD2|TRBV2|NA|TRBJ2-1
CASSEPSLAGNNEQFF
TGTGCCAGCAGTGAACCCTCTCTAGCGGGGAACAATGAGCAGTTCTTC
>NA|TRBV12-3/TRBV12-4|NA|TRBJ2-1
CASSLDWNNEQFF
TGTGCCAGCAGTCTGGACTGGAACAATGAGCAGTTCTTC
>NA|TRBV4-3|NA|TRBJ2-1
CASSQGFSGYNEQFF
TGCGCCAGCAGCCAAGGGTTCTCGGGGTACAATGAGCAGTTCTTC
>NA|TRBV15|once|TRBJ1-2
CATSRDWGLNGYTF
TGTGCCACCAGCAGAGATTGGGGCCTTAACGGCTACACCTTC
>NA|TRBV12-3/TRBV12-4|NA|TRBJ2-5
CASRTQGGETQYF
TGTGCCAGCAGAACCCAGGGAGGCGAGACCCAGTACTTC
>NA|TRBV28|NA|TRBJ2-5
CASSLTGTEYF
TGTGCCAGCAGTTTGACAGGAACGGAGTACTTC
>TRBD1|TRBV19|NA|TRBJ1-2
CASKATGGGYGYTF
TGTGCCAGTAAAGCGACAGGGGGCGGTTATGGCTACACCTTC
>TRBD2|TRBV28|NA|TRBJ2-5
CASSLYVGGRQETQYF
TGTGCCAGCAGTTTATATGTAGGCGGGAGACAAGAGACCCAGTACTTC
>NA|TRBV7-2|once|TRBJ1-4
CASSPRRQGFNEKLFF
TGTGCCAGCAGCCCCAGGCGTCAGGGGTTTAATGAAAAACTGTTTTTT
>NA|TRBV7-6|NA|TRBJ2-2
CASRTTNTGELFF
TGTGCCAGTAGGACAACGAACACCGGGGAGCTGTTTTTT
>TRBD2|TRBV9|NA|TRBJ2-1
CASSALADNEQFF
TGTGCCAGCAGCGCCCTAGCGGACAATGAGCAGTTCTTC
>NA|TRBV7-2|few|TRBJ1-6
CASSLNNSPLHF
TGTGCCAGCAGCCTAAATAATTCACCCCTCCACTTT
>TRBD1|TRBV6-5|once|TRBJ2-1
CASRPGDRGENEQFF
TGTGCCAGCAGGCCCGGGGACAGGGGGGAGAATGAGCAGTTCTTC
>TRBD1|TRBV7-9|NA|TRBJ1-1
CASSPGQGGAEAFF
TGTGCCAGCAGCCCCGGACAGGGGGGTGCGGAAGCTTTCTTT
>NA|TRBV7-6|once|TRBJ1-1
CASSLALSGLNTEAFF
TGTGCCAGCAGCTTAGCGCTATCAGGGTTGAACACTGAAGCTTTCTTT
>NA|TRBV12-3/TRBV12-4|NA|TRBJ2-1
CASERGGGYEQFF
TGTGCCAGCGAAAGGGGTGGCGGATATGAGCAGTTCTTC
>TRBD2|TRBV5-1|NA|TRBJ2-7
CASSFGSGTTYEQYF
TGCGCCAGCAGCTTCGGCAGCGGGACCACCTACGAGCAGTACTTC
>TRBD1|TRBV29-1|NA|TRBJ1-1
CSALTGGKTEAFF
TGCAGCGCTTTGACAGGGGGCAAGACTGAAGCTTTCTTT
>TRBD1|TRBV5-1|NA|TRBJ1-2
CASTLDRGSYGYTF
TGCGCCAGCACCTTAGACAGGGGTAGCTATGGCTACACCTTC
>TRBD1|TRBV7-9|NA|TRBJ2-1
CASSLYPTGGKYNEQFF
TGTGCCAGCAGCCTGTATCCGACAGGGGGTAAATACAATGAGCAGTTCTTC
>TRBD1|TRBV4-3|NA|TRBJ2-2
CASSPRIPGGTGELFF
TGCGCCAGCAGCCCTAGGATCCCAGGGGGTACCGGGGAGCTGTTTTTT
>TRBD2|TRBV7-7|NA|TRBJ2-2
CASSPSGGANGELFF
TGTGCCAGCAGCCCTAGCGGGGGGGCTAACGGGGAGCTGTTTTTT
>NA|TRBV5-8|NA|TRBJ1-2
CASSPRTGPPGDGYTF
TGTGCCAGCAGCCCACGAACCGGGCCCCCCGGGGATGGCTACACCTTC
>NA|TRBV18|NA|TRBJ2-7
CASSPPDSSYEQYF
TGTGCCAGCTCACCACCGGACAGCTCCTACGAGCAGTACTTC
>NA|TRBV19|NA|TRBJ2-7
CASSIILAFSSYEQYF
TGTGCCAGTAGTATCATCCTAGCGTTCAGCTCCTACGAGCAGTACTTC
>NA|TRBV7-9|NA|TRBJ2-1
CASTIGGWDEQFF
TGTGCCAGCACCATTGGAGGGTGGGATGAGCAGTTCTTC
>NA|TRBV19|few|TRBJ1-6
CASSTQQGHSPLHF
TGTGCCAGTAGTACCCAACAGGGACATTCACCCCTCCACTTT